This passage covers 24 T cell receptor beta chains from one sample sequenced in a study of shared clonotypes between healthy human individuals. Repertoires were generated with immunoSEQ multiplex PCR, while TCRdb's copy carries only in-frame clones and drops some. The sample comprises some 2.1 million clones, less than 95% of which are singletons, and 1% to 1.3% rests with the top ten. Positively selected for CCR7, the CD45RO-negative cells used as naive CD8 cells excluded terminally differentiated effector memory CD45RA+ cells. What was sequenced was naive CD8+ T cells sorted from blood. The receptors come from a man in his late teens or twenties in good health.

This rearrangement joins TRBV30 to TRBJ2-1; 12 bases fit TRBD2. Germline V lookup: CDR1 GTSNPN, CDR2 SVGIG (reference sequence). This CDR3 contains 13 residues. Germline trimming cut 7 bases from V and 6 bases from J; bases unmatched to any gene: 4. For the CDR3, the DNA is TGTGCCTTCGGACTAGCGGGGCCCAATGAGCAGTTCTTC. Residues: CAFGLAGPNEQFF.

The chain employs TRBV19 and TRBJ2-3; D is unresolved. V gave up 5 bases and J gave up 2 bases, with 11 bases separating them. Germline lookup yields CDR1 LNHDA and CDR2 SQIVND (reference sequence). The CDR3 consists of 14 residues. The CDR3 nucleotides read TGTGCCAGTAGTTTATCTGGCTCCACAGATACGCAGTATTTT. This sequence encodes CASSLSGSTDTQYF.

About this clone itself: Other DNA sequences in the same sample also yield this CDR3. The chain links TRBV4-1 to TRBJ2-3; unclear D gene. Trimming removed 3 bases at V and 1 base at J, with 5 bases between. The CDR3 totals 13 residues. The germline V gene has CDR1 MGHRA and CDR2 YSYEKL. DNA of the CDR3: TGCGCCAGCAGCCAGAAGGGCACAGATACGCAGTATTTT. Translating gives CASSQKGTDTQYF.

The chain is built from TRBV9 and TRBJ2-7, with D perhaps matching TRBD2 (6 bases). Trimming removed 3 bases at V and 1 base at J, with 11 bases between. The CDR3 is 14 amino acids. Germline V lookup: CDR1 SGDLS, CDR2 YYNGEE. CDR3 residues: CASSAHSGSYEQYF. The CDR3 DNA reads as TGTGCCAGCAGCGCTCATAGCGGATCCTACGAGCAGTACTTC.

The chain couples TRBV13 to TRBJ2-6; TRBD1 aligns across 12 bases. Germline CDR1 and CDR2: PRHDT and FYEKMQ (reference sequence). Germline trimming cut 5 bases from V and 1 base from J; bases unmatched to any gene: 3. This CDR3 contains 17 residues. The CDR3 DNA sequence: TGTGCCAGCAGCACGGGACAGGGGGCATCTGGGGCCAACGTCCTGACTTTC. Translating gives CASSTGQGASGANVLTF.

On this clone: Distinct nucleotide sequences in the sample also encode this CDR3. The rearrangement uses TRBV19 and TRBJ1-1; D is unclear. V was shortened by 2 bases and J by 4 bases, with 5 bases between the two germline ends. Germline assignment: CDR1 LNHDA and CDR2 SQIVND (reference sequence). This CDR3 contains 12 residues. The CDR3 sequence: CASSISATEAFF. In DNA form, the CDR3 reads TGTGCCAGTAGTATATCAGCCACTGAAGCTTTCTTT.

The chain is built from TRBV6-6 and TRBJ2-7; D gene ambiguous. Germline V lookup: CDR1 MNHNY, CDR2 SVGAGI (reference sequence). This CDR3 spans 13 amino acids. V shed 0 bases and J shed 5 bases, with 8 bases lying between them. The CDR3 region is CASSYSSRDEQYF. The CDR3 DNA sequence: TGTGCCAGCAGTTACTCTTCCCGTGACGAGCAGTACTTC.

This clone was found once. This rearrangement joins TRBV7-2 to TRBJ2-6; D may be TRBD1 or TRBD2 (5 bases each). The CDR3 has 17 amino acids. Germline V gene data show CDR1 as SGHTA and CDR2 as FQGNSA. V lost 1 base to trimming and J lost 2 bases, with 12 bases between them. In DNA form, the CDR3 reads TGTGCCAGCAGCTTAGGACTGGGGGTAACTGGGGCCAACGTCCTGACTTTC. It translates to CASSLGLGVTGANVLTF.

V usage is TRBV5-6 and J usage is TRBJ2-2; no definite D call. There are 14 residues in the CDR3. Germline lookup yields CDR1 SGHDT and CDR2 YYEEEE. Trimming took 0 bases from V and 2 from J, leaving 5 bases between them. CDR3: CASSLGINTGELFF. In DNA form, the CDR3 reads TGTGCCAGCAGCTTGGGCATCAACACCGGGGAGCTGTTTTTT. Based on the CDR3 plus reference TRBV5-6 and TRBJ2-2, the full variable domain is DAGVTQSPTHLIKTRGQQVTLRCSPKSGHDTVSWYQQALGQGPQFIFQYYEEEERQRGNFPDRFSGHQFPNYSSELNVNALLLGDSALYLCASSLGINTGELFFGEGSRLTVL.

The table lists this clone with a count of one. The chain links TRBV5-1 to TRBJ2-7; 8 nucleotides line up with TRBD2. Germline lookup yields CDR1 SGHRS and CDR2 YFSETQ. The CDR3 sequence is 15 residues long. Losses at the gene ends were 3 bases for V and 3 bases for J; bases not matched to a gene: 8. The CDR3 loop is CASSSGTRNYYEQYF. CDR3 DNA: TGCGCCAGCAGCTCCGGGACTAGAAATTACTACGAGCAGTACTTC. Full variable domain (missing parts from reference TRBV5-1 and TRBJ2-7): KAGVTQTPRYLIKTRGQQVTLSCSPISGHRSVSWYQQTPGQGLQFLFEYFSETQRNKGNFPGRFSGRQFSNSRSEMNVSTLELGDSALYLCASSSGTRNYYEQYFGPGTRLTVT.

The rearrangement uses TRBV5-6 and TRBJ2-3; D ambiguous. CDR1 and CDR2 from the germline V gene are SGHDT and YYEEEE. The ends were cut back, 0 bases at V and 2 bases at J, with 10 bases in the middle. The CDR3 runs to 15 residues. CDR3 region: CASSLGRTDTDTQYF. As DNA, the CDR3 is TGTGCCAGCAGCTTGGGCAGGACCGACACAGATACGCAGTATTTT. The entire variable domain, with the rest obtained from reference TRBV5-6 and TRBJ2-3, is as follows: DAGVTQSPTHLIKTRGQQVTLRCSPKSGHDTVSWYQQALGQGPQFIFQYYEEEERQRGNFPDRFSGHQFPNYSSELNVNALLLGDSALYLCASSLGRTDTDTQYFGPGTRLTVL.

V and J are TRBV27 and TRBJ2-7, with a possible D match to TRBD2 (6 bases). The germline V gene has CDR1 MNHEY and CDR2 SMNVEV (reference sequence). The CDR3 length is 14 residues. Trimming removed 4 bases from V and 2 bases from J, with 12 bases in between. CDR3 DNA: TGTGCCAGCAGTTGGGGGGAGAATGCCTACGAGCAGTACTTC. Translating gives CASSWGENAYEQYF.

This clone was seen only a few times. The identical CDR3 is also encoded by other nucleotide sequences in the sample. This chain connects TRBV7-9 to TRBJ2-3; D ambiguous. V gave up 4 bases and J gave up 6 bases, with 8 bases separating them. From germline, CDR1 is SEHNR and CDR2 FQNEAQ (reference sequence). CDR3 length equals 12 residues. The CDR3: CASSSGSDTQYF. The CDR3 region has the DNA TGTGCCAGCAGCTCAGGATCGGATACGCAGTATTTT.

The chain recombines TRBV2 with TRBJ2-2; D may be TRBD1 or TRBD2 (5 bases each). V lost 2 bases and J 6 bases, leaving 19 bases between the germline ends. Looked up from germline, CDR1 is SNHLY and CDR2 is FYNNEI. There are 17 residues in the CDR3. CDR3 bases: TGTGCCAGCAGTGAAACTTCCGGGACCCCCCGGGCCGGGGAGCTGTTTTTT. Its protein is CASSETSGTPRAGELFF.

The V gene is TRBV6-5, the J gene TRBJ2-1; D is unclear. The CDR3 consists of 11 residues. Germline CDR1 MNHEY, CDR2 SVGAGI. V shed 2 bases and J shed 5 bases, with 1 base lying between them. The CDR3 nucleotides are TGTGCCAGCAGTTACAACAATGAGCAGTTCTTC. Translating it yields CASSYNNEQFF.

The chain uses TRBV27 and TRBJ2-5, with 10 nucleotides matching TRBD2. With V trimmed by 8 bases and J by 5 bases, 11 bases remained unmatched. The CDR3 is 15 residues long. Germline V gene lookup returns CDR1 MNHEY and CDR2 SMNVEV (reference sequence). Here the CDR3 reads CASSPDLAGAETQYF. The DNA for the CDR3 is TGTGCCAGCTCCCCAGACCTAGCGGGGGCGGAGACCCAGTACTTC.

The V and J genes are TRBV4-1 and TRBJ2-7; 8 bases fit TRBD1. CDR1 and CDR2 from the germline V gene are MGHRA and YSYEKL. The J segment lost 5 bases and the V segment lost 4 bases, leaving 13 bases of the junction unmatched. This CDR3 comprises 16 residues. CDR3 sequence (DNA): TGCGCCAGCAGCCGCATAGGGGGGCAGGGGGCCAACGAGCAGTACTTC. Residues: CASSRIGGQGANEQYF.

J is TRBJ1-1 and V is TRBV30; no definite D call. This CDR3 has 13 amino acids. V was shortened by 4 bases and J by 1 base, with 10 bases between the two germline ends. Germline V gene lookup returns CDR1 GTSNPN and CDR2 SVGIG (reference sequence). Here the CDR3 reads CAWIGRQNTEAFF. Here the CDR3 DNA reads TGTGCCTGGATCGGCAGGCAGAACACTGAAGCTTTCTTT.

The chain uses TRBV19 and TRBJ2-7; 9 bases match TRBD2. The CDR3 spans 15 residues. V was pared by 3 bases and J by 1 base, with 4 bases of the junction left unmatched. In germline, CDR1 is LNHDA, CDR2 SQIVND (reference sequence). The CDR3 here is CASSIRREGSYEQYF. The CDR3 DNA follows: TGTGCCAGTAGTATCCGGCGGGAGGGTTCCTACGAGCAGTACTTC.

The sample holds one count of this clone. V gene TRBV14 combines with J gene TRBJ1-2, with D unresolved. The CDR3 totals 13 residues. V lost 3 bases to trimming and J lost 3 bases, with 8 bases between them. Germline assignment: CDR1 SGHDN and CDR2 FVKESK. CDR3 bases: TGTGCCAGCAGCCAGATCGGTTACTATGGCTACACCTTC. Its protein is CASSQIGYYGYTF.

V and J are TRBV6-5 and TRBJ1-2; 8 bases are a match to TRBD1. Germline V CDR1 and CDR2: MNHEY, SVGAGI. The CDR3 extends over 14 amino acids. The ends lost 0 bases at V and 6 bases at J; junction bases unmatched: 3. The CDR3 sequence is CASSYSSGGNGYTF. Here the CDR3 DNA reads TGTGCCAGCAGTTACTCTTCAGGGGGCAATGGCTACACCTTC.

This clone was picked up one time. The sample contains more than one DNA sequence encoding this CDR3. This rearrangement joins TRBV9 to TRBJ2-1, with unresolved D. In germline, CDR1 is SGDLS, CDR2 YYNGEE. The CDR3 totals 14 residues. The V end was cut by 0 bases, the J end by 6 bases, with 10 bases between. CDR3 loop: CASSVGGSGNEQFF. Here the CDR3 DNA reads TGTGCCAGCAGCGTAGGAGGTTCTGGCAATGAGCAGTTCTTC.

This clone was recorded only once. The same CDR3 arises from other DNA sequences in this sample as well. The CDR3 spells CASSLGHNEQFF. The DNA for the CDR3 is TGTGCCAGCAGCTTGGGCCACAATGAGCAGTTCTTC. The rearrangement links TRBV5-4 to TRBJ2-1; no reliable D call. CDR1 SGHNT and CDR2 YYREEE come from the germline V gene (reference sequence). This CDR3 is built from 12 residues. V was trimmed by 0 bases and J by 5 bases, leaving 3 bases between them.

This sequence joins TRBV2 and TRBJ2-7; the D gene could be TRBD1 or TRBD2 (5 bases each). Between the trimmed V and J ends, which lost 5 bases and 13 bases, there was a span of 15 bases. Germline CDR1 SNHLY, CDR2 FYNNEI. The length of the CDR3 is 11 residues. The chain's CDR3 is CASSPGPVCYF. The CDR3 bases are TGTGCCAGCAGTCCGGGACCCGTATGTTACTTC.